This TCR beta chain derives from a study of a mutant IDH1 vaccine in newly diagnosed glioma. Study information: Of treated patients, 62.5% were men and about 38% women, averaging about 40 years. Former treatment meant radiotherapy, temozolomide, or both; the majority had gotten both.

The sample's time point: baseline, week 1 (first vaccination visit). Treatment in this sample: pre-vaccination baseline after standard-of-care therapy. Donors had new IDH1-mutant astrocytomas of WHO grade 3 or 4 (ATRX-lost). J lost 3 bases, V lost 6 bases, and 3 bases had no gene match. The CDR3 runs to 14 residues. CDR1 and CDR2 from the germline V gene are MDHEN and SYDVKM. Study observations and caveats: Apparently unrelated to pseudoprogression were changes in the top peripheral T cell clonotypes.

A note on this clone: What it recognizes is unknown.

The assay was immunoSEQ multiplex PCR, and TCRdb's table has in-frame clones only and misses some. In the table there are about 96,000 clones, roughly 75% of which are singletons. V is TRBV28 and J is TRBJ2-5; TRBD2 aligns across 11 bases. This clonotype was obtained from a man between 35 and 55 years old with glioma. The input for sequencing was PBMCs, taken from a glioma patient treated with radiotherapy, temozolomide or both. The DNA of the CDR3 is TGTGCCAGCAGGAAGACTAGCGGGGAAGAGACCCAGTACTTC. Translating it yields CASRKTSGEETQYF.